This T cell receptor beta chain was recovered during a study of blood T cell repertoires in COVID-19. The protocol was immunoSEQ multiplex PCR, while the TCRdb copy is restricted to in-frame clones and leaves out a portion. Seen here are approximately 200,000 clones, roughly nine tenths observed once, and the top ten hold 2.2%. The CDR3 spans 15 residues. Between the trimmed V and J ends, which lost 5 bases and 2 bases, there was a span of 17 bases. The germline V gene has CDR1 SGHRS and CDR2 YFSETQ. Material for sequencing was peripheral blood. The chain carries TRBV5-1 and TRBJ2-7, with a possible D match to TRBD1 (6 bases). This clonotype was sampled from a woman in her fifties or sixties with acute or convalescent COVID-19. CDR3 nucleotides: TGCGCCAGCAGTCTAGGGGGATTTGTACCCTACGAGCAGTACTTC. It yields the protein CASSLGGFVPYEQYF.